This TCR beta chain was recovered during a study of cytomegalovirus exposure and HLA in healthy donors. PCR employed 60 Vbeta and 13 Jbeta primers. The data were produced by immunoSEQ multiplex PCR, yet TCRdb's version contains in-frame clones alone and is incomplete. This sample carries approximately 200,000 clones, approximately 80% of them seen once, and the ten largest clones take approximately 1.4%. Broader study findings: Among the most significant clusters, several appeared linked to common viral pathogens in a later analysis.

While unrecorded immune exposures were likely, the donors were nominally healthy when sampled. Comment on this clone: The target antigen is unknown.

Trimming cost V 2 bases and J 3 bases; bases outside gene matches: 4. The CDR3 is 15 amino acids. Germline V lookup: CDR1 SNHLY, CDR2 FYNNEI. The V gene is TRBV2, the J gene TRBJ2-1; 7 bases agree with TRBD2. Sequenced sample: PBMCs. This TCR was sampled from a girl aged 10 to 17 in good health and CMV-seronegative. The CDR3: CASSELGEGYNEQFF. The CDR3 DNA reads TGTGCCAGCAGTGAATTGGGGGAGGGCTACAATGAGCAGTTCTTC.